The 15 T cell receptor beta chains below were found in one sample sequenced in a study of blood T cell repertoires in COVID-19. The repertoire was sequenced with immunoSEQ multiplex PCR; TCRdb's copy has only in-frame clones and lacks some. The sample records approximately 85,000 clones, 80% to 90% being singletons. What was sequenced was peripheral blood. The receptors shown here come from a human donor in a cohort sampled during active COVID-19.

The genes are TRBV5-1 and TRBJ2-7; D is possibly TRBD1 (6 bases). Germline loops: CDR1 SGHRS, CDR2 YFSETQ. The CDR3 runs 14 residues. V was trimmed by 0 bases and J by 4 bases, leaving 11 bases between them. The CDR3 loop reads CASSLDRARYEQYF. CDR3 nucleotide sequence: TGCGCCAGCAGCTTGGACAGGGCGCGATACGAGCAGTACTTC.

The chain links TRBV29-1 to TRBJ2-2, with unresolved D. This CDR3 has 14 residues. The ends were cut back, 4 bases at V and 1 base at J, with 10 bases in the middle. The V gene's germline CDR1 is SQVTM and CDR2 ANQGSEA. The CDR3 spells CSVVGYGNTGELFF. The CDR3 DNA follows: TGCAGCGTTGTCGGGTACGGGAACACCGGGGAGCTGTTTTTT.

The chain employs TRBV28 and TRBJ2-7; TRBD1 agrees at 7 bases. V was clipped by 7 bases and J by 2 bases; unmatched bases: 14. The V gene's germline CDR1 is MDHEN and CDR2 SYDVKM. The CDR3 loop spans 16 amino acids. CDR3 bases: TGTGCCAGCACTCACGCATCGCCGGGACAGCCCTACGAGCAGTACTTC. This translates into CASTHASPGQPYEQYF. The full variable domain, completed using reference TRBV28 and TRBJ2-7, is DVKVTQSSRYLVKRTGEKVFLECVQDMDHENMFWYRQDPGLGLRLIYFSYDVKMKEKGDIPEGYSVSREKKERFSLILESASTNQTSMYLCASTHASPGQPYEQYFGPGTRLTVT.

The chain joins TRBV11-2 to TRBJ2-3; 9 nucleotides match TRBD2. The CDR3 totals 15 residues. The germline V gene has CDR1 SGHAT and CDR2 FQNNGV. Trimming at V came to 6 bases and at J to 3 bases, leaving 7 bases not matched to a gene. The CDR3 DNA sequence: TGTGCCAGCAGTGTTAGGGCGGGGGGGACAGATACGCAGTATTTT. Translated: CASSVRAGGTDTQYF.

This rearrangement joins TRBV11-2 to TRBJ1-1; 7 bases match TRBD1. The CDR3 runs 13 residues. V dropped 5 bases and J dropped 8; count of bases not matched to a gene: 8. Germline V CDR1 and CDR2: SGHAT, FQNNGV. The DNA for the CDR3 is TGTGCCAGCAGCCTCCGTCAGGGGGTGGAAGCTTTCTTT. This sequence encodes CASSLRQGVEAFF.

The rearrangement links TRBV18 to TRBJ2-5; D call uncertain. V was shortened by 8 bases and J by 2 bases, with 6 bases between the two germline ends. Germline V gene data show CDR1 as KGHSH and CDR2 as LQKENI. CDR3 length: 11 residues. The CDR3 DNA reads as TGTGCCAGCCAGTTTCAAGAGACCCAGTACTTC. Translating it yields CASQFQETQYF.

For the CDR3, the DNA is TGTGCCTGGAGTCGGTTAGCGGGGGGCTCAGATACGCAGTATTTT. Residues: CAWSRLAGGSDTQYF. This chain connects TRBV30 to TRBJ2-3, with 10 bases aligning to TRBD2. Germline V gene sequence: CDR1 GTSNPN, CDR2 SVGIG (reference sequence). After removal of 2 bases from V and 4 bases from J, the junction contained 6 bases not matched to a gene. This CDR3 region has 15 residues.

This chain joins TRBV14 and TRBJ2-7; 8 bases fit TRBD1. The CDR3 has 14 amino acids. The V and J ends lost 4 bases and 3 bases, in that order; junction bases with no gene match: 5. Germline CDR1 is SGHDN and CDR2 is FVKESK. The CDR3 here is CASSPRTGHYEQYF. Here the CDR3 DNA reads TGTGCCAGCAGCCCTCGGACAGGGCACTACGAGCAGTACTTC.

This chain connects TRBV2 to TRBJ1-2, with 7 bases fitting TRBD1. V lost 5 bases to trimming and J lost 1 base; unmatched junction nucleotides: 1. This CDR3 contains 13 residues. Germline V CDR1 and CDR2: SNHLY, FYNNEI. DNA of the CDR3: TGTGCCAGCAGTAGGGACAGTAACTATGGCTACACCTTC. This sequence encodes CASSRDSNYGYTF.

This chain links TRBV5-5 with TRBJ1-1; no clear D gene. Germline V gene sequence: CDR1 SGHKS, CDR2 YYEKEE (reference sequence). CDR3 length: 14 residues. The V and J ends lost 4 bases and 7 bases respectively, with 17 bases between them. CDR3 in amino acids: CASSVNSRVGEAFF. The CDR3 nucleotides are TGTGCCAGCAGCGTAAATTCGAGGGTAGGTGAAGCTTTCTTT.

The chain is built from TRBV5-4 and TRBJ1-2; D is perhaps TRBD1 (6 bases). Germline-derived CDR1 and CDR2 are SGHNT and YYREEE (reference sequence). Trimming removed 4 bases at V and 8 bases at J, with 12 bases between. The CDR3 spans 12 residues. The DNA of the CDR3 is TGTGCCAGCAGCCTACAGGGATCCGGCTACACCTTC. The encoded protein is CASSLQGSGYTF. Supplemented by reference TRBV5-4 and TRBJ1-2, the full variable domain reads ETGVTQSPTHLIKTRGQQVTLRCSSQSGHNTVSWYQQALGQGPQFIFQYYREEENGRGNFPPRFSGLQFPNYSSELNVNALELDDSALYLCASSLQGSGYTFGSGTRLTVV.

The V and J genes are TRBV9 and TRBJ2-3; 7 bases align to TRBD1. Germline loops: CDR1 SGDLS, CDR2 YYNGEE. There are 14 residues in the CDR3. After removal of 4 bases from V and 0 bases from J, the junction contained 2 bases not matched to a gene. The CDR3 sequence is CASSPRGSTDTQYF. As DNA, the CDR3 is TGTGCCAGCAGCCCCAGGGGGAGCACAGATACGCAGTATTTT. The variable domain in full, with the rest retrieved from reference TRBV9 and TRBJ2-3, is DSGVTQTPKHLITATGQRVTLRCSPRSGDLSVYWYQQSLDQGLQFLIQYYNGEERAKGNILERFSAQQFPDLHSELNLSSLELGDSALYFCASSPRGSTDTQYFGPGTRLTVL.

CDR3 in amino acids: CASSRRGMNSPLHF. The CDR3, as DNA: TGTGCCAGTAGTAGACGAGGAATGAATTCACCCCTCCACTTT. The rearrangement uses TRBV19 and TRBJ1-6; unclear D gene. This CDR3 spans 14 amino acids. Trimming left V 4 bases short and J 7 bases short, with 11 bases between. Germline V gene sequence: CDR1 LNHDA, CDR2 SQIVND (reference sequence).

The chain uses TRBV9 and TRBJ2-6; D is unclear. The germline CDR1 and CDR2 sequences are SGDLS and YYNGEE. Trimming cost V 3 bases and J 1 base, with 8 bases left between them. The CDR3 extends over 15 amino acids. The DNA of the CDR3 is TGTGCCAGCAGCGCCCTTCCTTCTGGGGCCAACGTCCTGACTTTC. Its protein is CASSALPSGANVLTF.

The chain employs TRBV18 and TRBJ1-2, with 9 nucleotides matching TRBD1. The germline gives CDR1 KGHSH, CDR2 LQKENI. The trim removed 3 bases at V and 2 bases at J, leaving 7 bases unmatched. The CDR3 spans 16 residues. DNA for the CDR3: TGTGCCAGCTCACCGATGGGACAGGGTGGAAACTATGGCTACACCTTC. Its protein is CASSPMGQGGNYGYTF. The whole variable domain, filled in from reference TRBV18 and TRBJ1-2, reads NAGVMQNPRHLVRRRGQEARLRCSPMKGHSHVYWYRQLPEEGLKFMVYLQKENIIDESGMPKERFSAEFPKEGPSILRIQQVVRGDSAAYFCASSPMGQGGNYGYTFGSGTRLTVV.